Reported below is one T cell receptor (beta chain). Everyone who took part was about 18 to 90 years old, and they came from 24 US areas. As originally analysed: Reference gene primer amplification gave nucleated cell count estimates. The method was immunoSEQ multiplex PCR; TCRdb's version includes in-frame clones alone and lacks a portion of them. That table is the source of V, J and clone size, and D and trimming were worked out from the DNA. The sample includes roughly 190,000 clones, roughly 84% of them seen just once. Germline lookup yields CDR1 MNHNS and CDR2 SASEGT. There are 14 residues in the CDR3. The ends were cut back, 1 base at V and 5 bases at J, with 9 bases in the middle. This specimen belongs to a study of blood T cell repertoires in COVID-19. Turning to the study itself: Both acute and convalescent COVID-19 samples were obtained from the United States, Italy and Spain.

The genes are TRBV6-1 and TRBJ2-1; TRBD2 is a possible D gene (6 bases). Sequencing was carried out using PBMCs or T cells enriched from blood (not recorded which). The clonotype comes from a woman aged 25 to 39 who had been exposed to COVID-19. This CDR3 is CASSEVSSDNEQFF. CDR3 DNA sequence: TGTGCCAGCAGTGAAGTCTCTAGCGACAATGAGCAGTTCTTC.